This TCR beta chain emerged from a study of cytomegalovirus exposure and HLA in healthy donors. All the people who gave samples were healthy bone marrow donors. The PCR used 60 Vbeta and 13 Jbeta primers. Assay used: immunoSEQ multiplex PCR; TCRdb lists only in-frame clones, some missing. The table records 140,000 or so clones, roughly 77% of them present only once. This CDR3 has 14 residues. The ends were cut back, 2 bases at V and 5 bases at J, with 12 bases in the middle. The germline gives CDR1 SGDLS, CDR2 YYNGEE. Sequences were obtained from PBMCs. The chain employs TRBV9 and TRBJ2-3, with D possibly matching TRBD2 (5 bases). The clonotype was recovered from a woman aged 25 to 39 in good health and CMV-seronegative. Here the CDR3 reads CASSVEGSQDTQYF. The CDR3 bases are TGTGCCAGCAGCGTTGAGGGCAGCCAAGATACGCAGTATTTT.